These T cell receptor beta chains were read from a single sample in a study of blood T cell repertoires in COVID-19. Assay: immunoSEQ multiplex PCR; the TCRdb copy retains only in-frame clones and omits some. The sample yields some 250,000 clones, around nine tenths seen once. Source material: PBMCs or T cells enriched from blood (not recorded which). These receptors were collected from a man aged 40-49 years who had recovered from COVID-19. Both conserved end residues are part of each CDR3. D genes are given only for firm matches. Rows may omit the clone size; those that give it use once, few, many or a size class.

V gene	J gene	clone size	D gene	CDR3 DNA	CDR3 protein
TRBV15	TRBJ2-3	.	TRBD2	TGTGCCACCAGCAGAGTAGCGGGGACTCTCACAGATACGCAGTATTTT	CATSRVAGTLTDTQYF
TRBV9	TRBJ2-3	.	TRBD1	TGTGCCAGCAGCGTAGAGGGACAGTCCAACACAGATACGCAGTATTTT	CASSVEGQSNTDTQYF
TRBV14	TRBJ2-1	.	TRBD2	TGTGCCAGCAGCCAAGGAGGGACTAGCGTAGTAGGTTTCAATGAGCAGTTCTTC	CASSQGGTSVVGFNEQFF
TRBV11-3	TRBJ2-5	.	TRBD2	TGTGCCAGCAGCTCTCCTAGCGGTCAAGAGACCCAGTACTTC	CASSSPSGQETQYF
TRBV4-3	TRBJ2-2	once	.	TGCGCCAGCAGCCAGCGCGGACTCAACACCGGGGAGCTGTTTTTT	CASSQRGLNTGELFF
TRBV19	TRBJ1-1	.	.	TGTGCCAGTAGTAATCGGGCTCAGGGGATCGGGGACACTGAAGCTTTCTTT	CASSNRAQGIGDTEAFF
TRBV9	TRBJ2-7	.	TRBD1	TGTGCCAGCAGCGGGGGACAGGGAGTCTACGAGCAGTACTTC	CASSGGQGVYEQYF
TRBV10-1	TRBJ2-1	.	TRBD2	TGCGCCAGCAGTGAGTCTCGAGGACTAGCGGGGGGGCGGGATCGCTCCTACAATGAGCAGTTCTTC	CASSESRGLAGGRDRSYNEQFF
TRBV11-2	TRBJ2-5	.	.	TGTGCCAGCAGCAAGACTAGTAGGGAGACCCAGTACTTC	CASSKTSRETQYF
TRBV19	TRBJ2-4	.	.	TGTGCCACAGGGACACAAGAAAAAAACATTCAGTACTTC	CATGTQEKNIQYF
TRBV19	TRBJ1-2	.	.	TGTGCCAGTAGTTACAGGGACCATGGCTACACCTTC	CASSYRDHGYTF
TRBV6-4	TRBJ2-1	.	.	TGTGCCAGCAGCCCCACCTGGGGCGATTACTCCAATGAGCAGTTCTTC	CASSPTWGDYSNEQFF
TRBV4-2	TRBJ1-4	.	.	TGTGCCAGCAGCCCCCCGAGTGAAAAACTGTTTTTT	CASSPPSEKLFF
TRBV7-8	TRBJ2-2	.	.	TGTGCCAGCAGCTTAGTTGTCGCGAATACGAACACCGGGGAGCTGTTTTTT	CASSLVVANTNTGELFF
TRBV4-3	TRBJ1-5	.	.	TGCGCCAGCAGCCGCGTACAGGGCAATCAGCCCCAGCATTTT	CASSRVQGNQPQHF
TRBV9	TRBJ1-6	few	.	TGTGCCAGCAGCGCTTTCCGCAGCTCCTATAATTCACCCCTCCACTTT	CASSAFRSSYNSPLHF
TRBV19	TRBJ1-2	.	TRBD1	TGTGCCAGTAGTATAGGGGACAGCGTAGTCGATGGCTACACCTTC	CASSIGDSVVDGYTF
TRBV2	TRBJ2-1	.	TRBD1	TGTGCCAGCAGGCGACAGGGGGCATCCTACAATGAGCAGTTCTTC	CASRRQGASYNEQFF
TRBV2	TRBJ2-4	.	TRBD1	TGTGCCAGCCGGACAGGTATTGGCAACATTCAGTACTTC	CASRTGIGNIQYF
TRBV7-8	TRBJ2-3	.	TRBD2	TGTGCCAGCTCCTACCTAGCGGGAGGGCCTAACACAGATACGCAGTATTTT	CASSYLAGGPNTDTQYF
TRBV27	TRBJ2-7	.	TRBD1	TGTGCCAGCAGCCGGGACAGGCACTCCTACGAGCAGTACTTC	CASSRDRHSYEQYF
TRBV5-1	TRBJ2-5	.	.	TGCGCCAGCAGCACCGGGAGACCTCAAGAGACCCAGTACTTC	CASSTGRPQETQYF
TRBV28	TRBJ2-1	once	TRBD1	TGTGCCAGCAGTTTATTGACAGGGCTCTACAATGAGCAGTTCTTC	CASSLLTGLYNEQFF
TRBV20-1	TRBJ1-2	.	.	TGCAGTGCTAGAGAGGGGGCTGGCTACACCTTC	CSAREGAGYTF
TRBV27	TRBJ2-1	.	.	TGTGCCAGCAGTTTCCGACGGGAGCCTAATGAGCAGTTCTTC	CASSFRREPNEQFF
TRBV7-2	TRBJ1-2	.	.	TGTGCCAGCAGCTTATCGGTGGGACTAAAAACGTATGGCTACACCTTC	CASSLSVGLKTYGYTF
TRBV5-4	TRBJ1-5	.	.	TGTGCCAGCAGCTTGGATTTGACAGTTGGTCAGCCCCAGCATTTT	CASSLDLTVGQPQHF
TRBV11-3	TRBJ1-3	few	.	TGTGCCAGCAGCGCCCTCCAGGTCTCTGGAAACACCATATATTTT	CASSALQVSGNTIYF
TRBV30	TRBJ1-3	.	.	TGTGCCTGGAGCGGACAGATCTTCTCTGGAAACACCATATATTTT	CAWSGQIFSGNTIYF
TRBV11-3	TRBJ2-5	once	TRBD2	TGTGCCAGCAGCTTAGGGGCGCGGGGGGGACTCCAAGAGACCCAGTACTTC	CASSLGARGGLQETQYF
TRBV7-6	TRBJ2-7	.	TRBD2	TGTGCCAGCAGCTATCAGACTAGCGGGAGTGACCTATCCTACGAGCAGTACTTC	CASSYQTSGSDLSYEQYF
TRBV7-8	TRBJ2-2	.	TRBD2	TGTGCCAGCGGAAGACTAGCGGAGACGAACACCGGGGAGCTGTTTTTT	CASGRLAETNTGELFF
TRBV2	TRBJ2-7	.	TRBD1	TGTGCCAGCAGTGACGGGACAGTCGGCGAGCAGTACTTC	CASSDGTVGEQYF
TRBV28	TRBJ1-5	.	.	TGTGCCAGCAGAGCGCGGCCCCGAACAATTCAGCCCCAGCATTTT	CASRARPRTIQPQHF
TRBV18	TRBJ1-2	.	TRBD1	TGTGCCAGCTCACCTCTCGGGACAGGGGGCCATGGCTACACCTTC	CASSPLGTGGHGYTF
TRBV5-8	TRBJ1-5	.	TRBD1	TGTGCCAGCAGACGGCGTCAGGGGGCAATTCGCAATCAGCCCCAGCATTTT	CASRRRQGAIRNQPQHF
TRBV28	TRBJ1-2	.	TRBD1	TGTGCCAGCAGTCTTGTAAACCACAGGGGTAACTATGGCTACACCTTC	CASSLVNHRGNYGYTF
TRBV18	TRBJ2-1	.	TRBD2	TGTGCCAGCTCACCGAGCGGGGGTTCCTACAATGAGCAGTTCTTC	CASSPSGGSYNEQFF
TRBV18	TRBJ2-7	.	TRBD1	TGTGCCAGCTCACCCGGGACAGGGACGTCCTACGAGCAGTACTTC	CASSPGTGTSYEQYF
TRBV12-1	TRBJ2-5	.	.	TGTGCCAGCAGCATGGGACAGGGAGAAGAGACCCAGTACTTC	CASSMGQGEETQYF
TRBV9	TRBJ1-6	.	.	TGTGCCAGCAGCGCCCGTGAGTCCTATAATTCACCCCTCCACTTT	CASSARESYNSPLHF